These T cell receptor beta chains were read from a single sample in a study of vaccination and CD4 T cells after COVID-19. For these receptors, no antigen is known. TCRdb fed the PCR reads into MiXCR, producing one record per CDR3 protein. The data contain thousands of distinct CDR3 sequences, approximately 33% of them singletons. The sample was CD4+ T cells from blood, cultured in vitro. The source is a human donor who had recovered from COVID-19. The CDR3 runs from the conserved cysteine through the conserved F or W. A D gene is named only where the DNA matches it firmly. Size is stated for part of the rows, as once, few or many counts, or as a class when the clone is expanded.

v_gene,j_gene,abundance,d_gene,len,CDR3nt,CDR3aa
TRBV27,TRBJ1-4,-,TRBD1,14,TGTGCCAGCAAGCAGGGGGTGTTGGGTGAAAAACTGTTTTTT,CASKQGVLGEKLFF
TRBV20-1,TRBJ2-3,medium-sized,TRBD2,15,TGCAGTGCCAAAAAGTCGGGACTAGCGGCAGATACGCAGTATTTT,CSAKKSGLAADTQYF
TRBV20-1,TRBJ1-2,medium-sized,-,13,TGCAGTGCTGGAACTGCAGCGTCAAGCGGCTACACCTTC,CSAGTAASSGYTF
TRBV6-5,TRBJ1-2,few,TRBD1,15,TGTGCCAGCAGTTACTCGGGGACAGGGCGCTATGGCTACACCTTC,CASSYSGTGRYGYTF
TRBV5-1,TRBJ2-3,-,-,16,TGCGCCAGCAGCTTGTCGGGGACGGTTATCACAGATACGCAGTATTTT,CASSLSGTVITDTQYF
TRBV5-1,TRBJ1-2,few,-,11,TGCGCCAGCAAGTTAGAGGGTGGCTACACCTTC,CASKLEGGYTF
TRBV20-1,TRBJ1-2,medium-sized,-,13,TGCAGTGCTCGCGATGGAGGGGTTGTTGGCTACACCTTC,CSARDGGVVGYTF
TRBV6-1,TRBJ2-2,few,-,15,TGTGCCAGCAATTTCGGGTCCCGAGCCACCGGGGAGCTGTTTTTT,CASNFGSRATGELFF
TRBV6-2/TRBV6-3,TRBJ1-5,few,-,16,TGTGCCAGCAGTTACTATAGGACAACTTCCAATCAGCCCCAGCATTTT,CASSYYRTTSNQPQHF
TRBV30,TRBJ1-5,few,TRBD1,13,TGTGCCTGGAGCGTACAGGGGAACCAGCCCCAGCATTTT,CAWSVQGNQPQHF
TRBV12-3/TRBV12-4,TRBJ2-3,few,-,11,TGTGCCAGCCGTGGTAGCGGCACGCAGTATTTT,CASRGSGTQYF
TRBV3-1,TRBJ1-1,once,-,13,TGTGCCAGCAGCCGCACATGGGGCACTGAAGCTTTCTTT,CASSRTWGTEAFF
TRBV19,TRBJ1-1,-,-,14,TGTGCCAGTAGCCGGGACGGCTTCAACACTGAAGCTTTCTTT,CASSRDGFNTEAFF
TRBV19,TRBJ2-7,-,TRBD1,13,TGTGCCAGTAGGGACAGGGGTTCCTACGAGCAGTACTTC,CASRDRGSYEQYF
TRBV12-3/TRBV12-4,TRBJ2-3,-,-,13,TGTGCCAGCAGTACTGGACCCATAGGGGAGCAGTATTTT,CASSTGPIGEQYF
TRBV12-3/TRBV12-4,TRBJ1-2,-,-,11,TGTGCCAGCGGGGCTTACTATGGCTACACCTTC,CASGAYYGYTF
TRBV10-2,TRBJ2-2,-,-,14,TGCGCCAGCAGAAATCAGGGGAACACCGGGGAGCTGTTTTTT,CASRNQGNTGELFF
TRBV2,TRBJ1-5,-,TRBD1,14,TGTGCCAGCAGCCTTGACAGGGAACGACAGCCCCAGCATTTT,CASSLDRERQPQHF
TRBV20-1,TRBJ1-2,medium-sized,-,16,TGCAGTGCTAGAGATAACCGGGACTATATTCGCTATGGCTACACCTTC,CSARDNRDYIRYGYTF
TRBV2,TRBJ2-1,few,TRBD2,17,TGTGCCAGCAGCCCCCTTAGCGGGGGCGACCTTTACAATGAGCAGTTCTTC,CASSPLSGGDLYNEQFF
TRBV11-2,TRBJ2-5,-,-,11,TGTGCCAGCAGCTTCCAAGAGACCCAGTACTTC,CASSFQETQYF
TRBV6-1,TRBJ1-1,-,-,13,TGTGCCAGCGCAGTGGGGCGGAGTACTGAAGCTTTCTTT,CASAVGRSTEAFF
TRBV19,TRBJ1-6,-,-,14,TGTGCCAGTAGTATAGAGGGATATGATTCACCCCTCCACTTT,CASSIEGYDSPLHF
TRBV7-8,TRBJ1-2,medium-sized,-,14,TGTGCCAGCAGCTTAGACAGGCTTTGGGATGGCTACACCTTC,CASSLDRLWDGYTF
TRBV12-5,TRBJ1-1,medium-sized,-,15,TGTGCTAGTGGTTCTGGTCGGGGAACGGGCACTGAAGCTTTCTTT,CASGSGRGTGTEAFF
TRBV20-1,TRBJ2-5,-,-,16,TGCAGTGCTAGAGATTTTAGGGGGGGCGCGGGAGAGACCCAGTACTTC,CSARDFRGGAGETQYF
TRBV5-4,TRBJ1-1,-,-,15,TGTGCCAGCAGCTTGGGGGTGTCGAGCACCACTGAAGCTTTCTTT,CASSLGVSSTTEAFF
TRBV25-1,TRBJ2-3,medium-sized,TRBD2,14,TGTGCCAGCAGTGGGACTAGCGGGCTGGATACGCAGTATTTT,CASSGTSGLDTQYF